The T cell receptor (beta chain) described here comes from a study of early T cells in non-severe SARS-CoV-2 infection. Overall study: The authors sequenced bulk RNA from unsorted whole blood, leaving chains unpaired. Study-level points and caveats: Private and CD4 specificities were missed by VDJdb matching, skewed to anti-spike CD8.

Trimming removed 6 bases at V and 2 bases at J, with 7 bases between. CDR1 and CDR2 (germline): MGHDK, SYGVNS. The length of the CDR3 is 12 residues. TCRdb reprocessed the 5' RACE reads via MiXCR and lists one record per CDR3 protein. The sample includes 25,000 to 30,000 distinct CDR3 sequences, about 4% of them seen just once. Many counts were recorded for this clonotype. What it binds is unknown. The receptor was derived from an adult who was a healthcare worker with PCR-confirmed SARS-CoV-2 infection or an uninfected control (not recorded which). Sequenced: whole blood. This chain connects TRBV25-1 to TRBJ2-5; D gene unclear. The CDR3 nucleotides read TGTGCCAGCAGAAGAAGGCAAGAGACCCAGTACTTC. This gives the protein CASRRRQETQYF. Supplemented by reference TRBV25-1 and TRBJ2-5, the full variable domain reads EADIYQTPRYLVIGTGKKITLECSQTMGHDKMYWYQQDPGMELHLIHYSYGVNSTEKGDLSSESTVSRIRTEHFPLTLESARPSHTSQYLCASRRRQETQYFGPGTRLLVL.